This TCR beta chain was obtained from a study of blood T cell dynamics during melanoma immunotherapy. Libraries were prepared by immunoSEQ multiplex PCR; TCRdb keeps only in-frame clonotypes and omits some of them. This table has roughly 10,000 clones, more than 70% appearing once. Time point in this sample: week 3, after first cycle of checkpoint inhibitor. Disease control meant complete response, partial response or stable disease at 12 weeks. Per the germline V gene, CDR1 is SGHTA and CDR2 is FQGNSA. Between the trimmed V and J ends, which lost 1 base and 4 bases, there was a span of 13 bases. The CDR3 extends over 15 amino acids.

This chain links TRBV7-2 with TRBJ1-2; D not resolved. This receptor was taken from a human donor with melanoma. The starting material was blood, obtained from a patient treated with checkpoint blockade. This chain's CDR3 is CASSLGAGRGYGYTF. The CDR3 nucleotides are TGTGCCAGCAGCTTAGGTGCCGGGCGGGGCTATGGCTACACCTTC.